A single sample is the source of the 25 T cell receptor beta chains below, sequenced in a study of CD8+ T cells in alopecia areata. Stated treatment: oral pan-JAK inhibitor, 5-10 mg twice daily. RNA was isolated and reverse transcribed to cDNA, the sequencing template. Generated by immunoSEQ multiplex PCR, the TCRdb table keeps only in-frame clones and is missing some. The sample shows approximately 200,000 clones, roughly 64% of them seen only once. The sequencing here drew on CD4+ T cells sorted from blood, taken at week 24, from a patient treated with tofacitinib. Every receptor here comes from a human donor with alopecia areata.

The rearrangement uses TRBV30 and TRBJ2-5, with TRBD1 matching over 9 bases. V lost 4 bases and J lost 4; bases outside the gene matches: 4. Germline CDR1 is GTSNPN and CDR2 is SVGIG (reference sequence). The CDR3 length is 13 residues. CDR3 loop: CAWNGQGRETQYF. CDR3 nucleotides: TGTGCCTGGAATGGACAGGGGCGAGAGACCCAGTACTTC.

This chain joins TRBV29-1 and TRBJ2-3, with TRBD2 matching 11 bases. This CDR3 has 19 amino acids. Trimming at V came to 4 bases and at J to 0 bases, leaving 15 bases not matched to a gene. The germline CDR1 and CDR2 sequences are SQVTM and ANQGSEA. The CDR3 sequence is CSVAPTSGDLLSSTDTQYF. The CDR3 region has the DNA TGCAGCGTTGCCCCGACTAGCGGGGACCTCCTGTCTAGCACAGATACGCAGTATTTT.

This chain links TRBV2 with TRBJ2-5; D is unclear. Per germline, CDR1 SNHLY and CDR2 FYNNEI. This CDR3 has 13 amino acids. Trimming stripped 6 bases from V and 2 bases from J, with 10 bases between. CDR3 nucleotides: TGTGCCAGCAGGGGCGGCATTCAAGAGACCCAGTACTTC. It encodes CASRGGIQETQYF.

V and J are TRBV7-9 and TRBJ2-5, with TRBD2 matching 9 bases. Germline V gives CDR1 SEHNR, CDR2 FQNEAQ (reference sequence). V trimming: 2 bases; J trimming: 1 base; junction bases outside the gene matches: 8. The CDR3 spans 17 residues. The CDR3 DNA is TGTGCCAGCAGCTTAATCCTAGCGGGAATCGCCCAAGAGACCCAGTACTTC. Translating gives CASSLILAGIAQETQYF.

The chain carries TRBV23-1 and TRBJ1-4; D perhaps matches TRBD1 (5 bases). TRBV23-1 has ORF status, its function being uncertain. V lost 0 bases and J lost 8, with 13 bases in between. This CDR3 comprises 15 residues. CDR3 sequence reads: CASSQSVARGEKLFF. Here the CDR3 DNA reads TGCGCCAGCAGTCAATCGGTCGCGAGGGGCGAAAAACTGTTTTTT.

This chain uses TRBV29-1 with TRBJ2-7; possibly TRBD2 for D (6 bases). This CDR3 is built from 13 residues. The V and J ends lost 4 bases and 6 bases respectively, with 16 bases between them. In germline, CDR1 is SQVTM, CDR2 ANQGSEA. CDR3 sequence: CSVGLGEVSEQYF. CDR3 sequence (DNA): TGCAGCGTTGGCCTAGGGGAGGTCTCCGAGCAGTACTTC.

This chain joins TRBV27 and TRBJ2-7; D is uncertain. There are 14 residues in the CDR3. V was cut by 3 bases and J by 2 bases, with 11 bases left in between. Germline V gene sequence: CDR1 MNHEY, CDR2 SMNVEV (reference sequence). CDR3 amino acids: CASSLTGLAYEQYF. Here the CDR3 DNA reads TGTGCCAGCAGTTTGACTGGGCTAGCCTACGAGCAGTACTTC.

The chain links TRBV25-1 to TRBJ2-5, with D possibly TRBD1 on 6 matching bases. The germline V gene has CDR1 MGHDK and CDR2 SYGVNS. V lost 0 bases to trimming and J lost 11 bases, with 7 bases between them. CDR3 length equals 11 residues. The CDR3 spells CASSEYRGQYF. The CDR3 bases are TGTGCCAGCAGTGAATACAGGGGTCAGTACTTC. The full variable domain, with the rest looked up from reference TRBV25-1 and TRBJ2-5, is EADIYQTPRYLVIGTGKKITLECSQTMGHDKMYWYQQDPGMELHLIHYSYGVNSTEKGDLSSESTVSRIRTEHFPLTLESARPSHTSQYLCASSEYRGQYFGPGTRLLVL.

The J gene is TRBJ2-5, the V gene TRBV29-1, with D hard to call. CDR3 size: 12 residues. Germline loops: CDR1 SQVTM, CDR2 ANQGSEA. The V end was cut by 7 bases, the J end by 1 base, with 10 bases between. DNA for the CDR3: TGCAGCGGGTCTCCCGGCCAAGAGACCCAGTACTTC. Its protein product is CSGSPGQETQYF.

The chain carries TRBV9 and TRBJ1-2; maybe TRBD1 (6 bases). V lost 0 bases, J lost 6 bases, and 18 bases lay in between. The CDR3 runs 16 residues. Per germline, CDR1 SGDLS and CDR2 YYNGEE. CDR3 bases: TGTGCCAGCAGCGTAGATCCCTCCGGGACAAAAGATGGCTACACCTTC. Translating it yields CASSVDPSGTKDGYTF.

The V call is TRBV9, the J call TRBJ2-7; D might be TRBD2 (5 bases). The V end was cut by 4 bases, the J end by 3 bases, with 14 bases between. This CDR3 contains 14 residues. Germline values: CDR1 SGDLS, CDR2 YYNGEE. CDR3 DNA: TGTGCCAGCAGCTATTACGACGGGGACTACGAGCAGTACTTC. Its translation is CASSYYDGDYEQYF. The variable domain in full, with the rest retrieved from reference TRBV9 and TRBJ2-7, is DSGVTQTPKHLITATGQRVTLRCSPRSGDLSVYWYQQSLDQGLQFLIQYYNGEERAKGNILERFSAQQFPDLHSELNLSSLELGDSALYFCASSYYDGDYEQYFGPGTRLTVT.

The V call is TRBV25-1, the J call TRBJ2-7, with D perhaps matching TRBD1 (5 bases). V lost 8 bases and J lost 5, with 13 bases in between. The CDR3 is made up of 12 amino acids. CDR1 and CDR2 (germline): MGHDK, SYGVNS. The CDR3 is CASASSQDEQYF. DNA of the CDR3: TGTGCCAGCGCCTCCTCACAGGACGAGCAGTACTTC.

The chain combines TRBV27 with TRBJ1-2; D gene uncertain. Trimming left V 4 bases short and J 6 bases short, with 15 bases between. There are 14 residues in the CDR3. CDR1 is MNHEY and CDR2 is SMNVEV in the germline V gene (reference sequence). In DNA, the CDR3 is TGTGCCAGCAGTTCAGGAGGGTCTGGGAATGGCTACACCTTC. Translated, it gives CASSSGGSGNGYTF.

The genes are TRBV6-5 and TRBJ1-4; the D gene is possibly TRBD1 (5 bases). V lost 5 bases, J lost 8 bases, and 12 bases lay in between. CDR1 and CDR2 (germline): MNHEY, SVGAGI. This CDR3 contains 13 residues. The CDR3 DNA follows: TGTGCCAGCAGTGGGGGGAATTCGGAAAAACTGTTTTTT. It translates to CASSGGNSEKLFF.

This clone was observed a few times. J is TRBJ1-1 and V is TRBV29-1; D remains ambiguous. This CDR3 spans 13 amino acids. Germline values: CDR1 SQVTM, CDR2 ANQGSEA. The V gene lost 5 bases and the J gene lost 5 bases, with 15 bases spanning the gap. The CDR3 spells CSVSVNLDTEAFF. In DNA form, the CDR3 reads TGCAGCGTTAGTGTGAACTTGGATACTGAAGCTTTCTTT.

This clone was picked up one time. V and J are TRBV5-1 and TRBJ2-3; D not resolved. V was cut by 3 bases and J by 2 bases, with 10 bases left in between. This CDR3 spans 14 amino acids. From germline, CDR1 is SGHRS and CDR2 YFSETQ. The CDR3 sequence is CASSWADPTDTQYF. The CDR3 nucleotides are TGCGCCAGCAGCTGGGCGGACCCCACAGATACGCAGTATTTT.

This clone occurred once. The chain joins TRBV29-1 to TRBJ2-5, with 9 bases identical to TRBD2. The CDR3 sequence is 13 residues long. V dropped 5 bases and J dropped 3; count of bases not matched to a gene: 4. Germline CDR1 reads SQVTM; CDR2 reads ANQGSEA. This chain's CDR3 is CSVRLAVEETQYF. Written as DNA, the CDR3 is TGCAGCGTTCGACTAGCGGTGGAAGAGACCCAGTACTTC. Drawing the rest from reference TRBV29-1 and TRBJ2-5, the complete variable domain is SAVISQKPSRDICQRGTSLTIQCQVDSQVTMMFWYRQQPGQSLTLIATANQGSEATYESGFVIDKFPISRPNLTFSTLTVSNMSPEDSSIYLCSVRLAVEETQYFGPGTRLLVL.

This chain links TRBV7-2 with TRBJ2-3; 8 bases map to TRBD2. Germline V gives CDR1 SGHTA, CDR2 FQGNSA. Unmatched junction bases numbered 12, after V lost 7 bases and J lost 3 bases. This CDR3 has 16 residues. CDR3: CASKRFPGGLTDTQYF. The CDR3 nucleotides read TGTGCCAGCAAGCGGTTCCCGGGGGGGCTTACAGATACGCAGTATTTT.

There are a few counts of this clone. Since a much larger clone is just one base distant, this may be a read error. In DNA form, the CDR3 reads TGTGCCAGCAGCGTGACAGAGAACACTGAAGCTTTCTTT. Residues: CASSVTENTEAFF. The chain links TRBV5-4 to TRBJ1-1; tentatively, D is TRBD1 (5 bases). CDR1 and CDR2 from the germline V gene are SGHNT and YYREEE (reference sequence). Trimming stripped 4 bases from V and 1 base from J, with 8 bases between. The CDR3 is 13 amino acids. The whole variable domain, remainder taken from reference TRBV5-4 and TRBJ1-1, is ETGVTQSPTHLIKTRGQQVTLRCSSQSGHNTVSWYQQALGQGPQFIFQYYREEENGRGNFPPRFSGLQFPNYSSELNVNALELDDSALYLCASSVTENTEAFFGQGTRLTVV.

This clone was counted only a few times. The chain combines TRBV14 with TRBJ1-2; perhaps TRBD1 as D (6 bases). The CDR3 has 15 residues. Trimming removed 4 bases at V and 0 bases at J, with 12 bases between. Germline V gives CDR1 SGHDN, CDR2 FVKESK. This chain's CDR3 is CASSLSRGANYGYTF. The CDR3 DNA is TGTGCCAGCAGCCTAAGCAGGGGAGCTAACTATGGCTACACCTTC.

V and J are TRBV30 and TRBJ1-4, with D tentatively TRBD1 (5 bases). Germline V gene data show CDR1 as GTSNPN and CDR2 as SVGIG (reference sequence). This CDR3 has 14 residues. Trimming removed 0 bases from V and 8 bases from J, with 13 bases in between. Written as DNA, the CDR3 is TGTGCCTGGAGTGTAAAGGACAAGCGAGAAAAACTGTTTTTT. It encodes CAWSVKDKREKLFF.

V usage is TRBV4-1 and J usage is TRBJ2-5; D might be TRBD2 (7 bases). Trimming left V 5 bases short and J 5 bases short, with 18 bases between. From germline, CDR1 is MGHRA and CDR2 YSYEKL. The CDR3 is 15 amino acids. The CDR3 coding sequence is TGCGCCAGCAGCTTAGGACAGCCAGCGGGGGAGACCCAGTACTTC. Protein sequence: CASSLGQPAGETQYF.

This clone occurred a few times. V and J are TRBV9 and TRBJ2-3, with D possibly matching TRBD2 (5 bases). V gave up 0 bases and J gave up 2 bases, with 13 bases separating them. CDR1 and CDR2 (germline): SGDLS, YYNGEE. This CDR3 region has 16 residues. In DNA form, the CDR3 reads TGTGCCAGCAGCGTAGGGGATCGGACTCCCACAGATACGCAGTATTTT. Its translation is CASSVGDRTPTDTQYF.

About this clone: Other DNA sequences within the sample encode an identical CDR3. This chain connects TRBV9 to TRBJ1-1; D is undetermined. Trimming pared 0 bases from V and 1 base from J, leaving 7 bases between. The length of the CDR3 is 14 residues. Germline assignment: CDR1 SGDLS and CDR2 YYNGEE. The CDR3 protein is CASSVVSGNTEAFF. The CDR3, as DNA: TGTGCCAGCAGCGTAGTGTCTGGGAACACTGAAGCTTTCTTT.

This clone was counted a few times. The CDR3 nucleotides are TGTGCCACAGGGGACAGGAAACTGTTTTTT. It codes for CATGDRKLFF. The rearrangement uses TRBV25-1 and TRBJ1-4; 8 nucleotides align to TRBD1. The germline gives CDR1 MGHDK, CDR2 SYGVNS. The CDR3 extends over 10 amino acids. Trimming cost V 10 bases and J 11 bases; bases outside gene matches: 3.